Below are 5 T cell receptor beta chains sequenced from a single sample in a study of OX40 agonist ivuxolimab in advanced cancers. Assay used: immunoSEQ multiplex PCR; TCRdb lists only in-frame clones, some missing. Of tens of thousands of clones in the sample, approximately 91% are singletons; the top ten hold 8.5% to 14%. The sample was CD4+ or CD8+ T cells sorted from blood, taken in a trial of the OX40 agonist ivuxolimab. Every receptor here comes from an adult with an advanced solid tumor such as melanoma, head and neck, liver or kidney cancer.

The chain recombines TRBV27 with TRBJ1-2; D gene uncertain. V was trimmed by 7 bases and J by 8 bases, leaving 11 bases between them. CDR1 is MNHEY and CDR2 is SMNVEV in the germline V gene (reference sequence). CDR3 length: 11 residues. The CDR3 nucleotides read TGTGCCAGCAAAGGAACGAGAGGCTACACCTTC. Protein: CASKGTRGYTF.

This chain joins TRBV27 and TRBJ2-1; TRBD1 matches at 8 bases. In germline, CDR1 is MNHEY, CDR2 SMNVEV (reference sequence). CDR3 length: 15 residues. J lost 3 bases, V lost 3 bases, and 4 bases had no gene match. CDR3 bases: TGTGCCAGCAGTTTTTCCGGGACAGGCTACAATGAGCAGTTCTTC. Encoded protein: CASSFSGTGYNEQFF.

The CDR3 region is CASTDASNQPQHF. Written as DNA, the CDR3 is TGTGCCAGCACCGATGCTAGCAATCAGCCCCAGCATTTT. The V call is TRBV6-6, the J call TRBJ1-5; D ambiguous. CDR1 and CDR2 (germline): MNHNY, SVGAGI (reference sequence). This CDR3 contains 13 residues. With 7 bases removed from V and 0 bases from J, the gap between germline ends came to 7 bases.

The chain couples TRBV27 to TRBJ2-3; 7 bases line up with TRBD2. The CDR3 loop spans 14 amino acids. V shed 5 bases, J shed 6 bases, and the junction held 8 bases outside the gene matches. Germline V gene sequence: CDR1 MNHEY, CDR2 SMNVEV (reference sequence). The CDR3 is CASSPGGGADTQYF. The CDR3 DNA sequence: TGTGCCAGCAGTCCGGGGGGTGGGGCCGATACGCAGTATTTT.

This clone has more than one count but fewer than ten. No DNA is shown, since the ends of the CDR3 on it are uncertain; the CDR3 is the one TCRdb lists. At the DNA level, this CDR3 is encoded by other sequences in the same sample as well. The chain has TRBV28 and TRBJ1-1. The CDR3 sequence runs 13 residues, both termini included. Germline V CDR1 and CDR2: MDHEN, SYDVKM. CDR3 residues: CASSSSLNTEAFF.